Following are 27 T cell receptor beta chains from one sample sequenced in a study of blood T cell repertoires in COVID-19. Libraries were prepared by immunoSEQ multiplex PCR; TCRdb keeps only in-frame clonotypes and omits some of them. The sample carries fewer than 90,000 clones, roughly 70% recorded once. Sequencing was done on a sample of peripheral blood. These TCRs come from a woman of 80 years or more with acute or convalescent COVID-19.

This clone came up a few times. The V gene is TRBV28, the J gene TRBJ1-1, with D unclear. Trimming removed 6 bases from V and 1 base from J, with 9 bases in between. This CDR3 has 13 residues. Germline V gene lookup returns CDR1 MDHEN and CDR2 SYDVKM. The CDR3: CASSQRQNTEAFF. The CDR3 nucleotides read TGTGCCAGCAGCCAAAGACAGAACACTGAAGCTTTCTTT.

The chain employs TRBV18 and TRBJ1-1; no reliable D call. The CDR3 runs 11 residues. Germline V gene data show CDR1 as KGHSH and CDR2 as LQKENI. The germline V and J ends were trimmed by 6 bases and 4 bases, with 6 bases remaining between them. The CDR3 region has the DNA TGTGCCAGCTCTTCCAGCACTGAAGCTTTCTTT. Amino acid sequence: CASSSSTEAFF.

This clone was seen once. The V and J genes are TRBV3-1 (or the pseudogene TRBV3-2) and TRBJ1-2; D remains ambiguous. Germline CDR1 LGHDT, CDR2 YNNKEL (reference sequence). The CDR3 is 11 residues long. The ends were cut back, 4 bases at V and 8 bases at J, with 8 bases in the middle. DNA of the CDR3: TGTGCCAGCAGCCCCGGTTGGGGCTACACCTTC. Amino acids: CASSPGWGYTF.

This chain connects TRBV4-1 to TRBJ1-1; D ambiguous. The CDR3 totals 17 residues. Germline assignment: CDR1 MGHRA and CDR2 YSYEKL. Trimming stripped 3 bases from V and 0 bases from J, with 17 bases between. The CDR3 region has the DNA TGCGCCAGCAGCCACAGTTCATTGCGGAATTTGAACACTGAAGCTTTCTTT. Protein product: CASSHSSLRNLNTEAFF.

The chain links TRBV12-3 or TRBV12-4 to TRBJ1-2; 9 bases line up with TRBD1. The CDR3 totals 13 residues. V was clipped by 4 bases and J by 7 bases; unmatched bases: 4. DNA of the CDR3: TGTGCCAGCAGTTGGGACAGGGTAGGTGGCTACACCTTC. Translation: CASSWDRVGGYTF.

The chain recombines TRBV7-2 with TRBJ2-1, with TRBD2 matching 11 bases. The junction had 9 bases not matched to a gene; V was cut back by 5 bases and J by 9 bases. The CDR3 has 15 residues. Germline V CDR1 and CDR2: SGHTA, FQGNSA. CDR3 sequence reads: CASSPTSGGWAEQFF. CDR3 coding DNA: TGTGCCAGCAGCCCAACTAGCGGGGGTTGGGCTGAGCAGTTCTTC.

This clone was seen a few times. The chain uses TRBV5-1 and TRBJ1-4; D is uncertain. The CDR3 runs to 15 residues. The V and J ends lost 3 bases and 8 bases respectively, with 17 bases between them. Germline CDR1 and CDR2: SGHRS and YFSETQ. The CDR3 region has the DNA TGCGCCAGCAGCTCGGACTCTGAAGGGTGGGAAAAACTGTTTTTT. It is translated as CASSSDSEGWEKLFF.

This chain connects TRBV18 to TRBJ2-1; a weak D match, TRBD2 (5 bases). The V end was cut by 8 bases, the J end by 8 bases, with 10 bases between. CDR3 length equals 11 residues. The germline V gene has CDR1 KGHSH and CDR2 LQKENI. CDR3 in DNA: TGTGCCAGCGAAAACGGGGATGAGCAGTTCTTC. Translation gives CASENGDEQFF.

The chain links TRBV10-1 to TRBJ1-6; D possibly corresponds to TRBD1 (6 bases). V shed 5 bases and J shed 6 bases, with 20 bases lying between them. The V gene's germline CDR1 is WNHNN and CDR2 SYGVQD (reference sequence). There are 17 residues in the CDR3. The CDR3 loop reads CASSFPADSCLNSPLHF. CDR3 nucleotide sequence: TGCGCCAGCAGTTTCCCCGCGGACAGTTGTCTTAATTCACCCCTCCACTTT.

In DNA form, the CDR3 reads TGTGCCACCAGCCCCCCGAACAGGGGTTGGGAAAAACTGTTTTTT. It is translated as CATSPPNRGWEKLFF. The chain has TRBV15 and TRBJ1-4; 7 positions match TRBD1. Germline V gene lookup returns CDR1 LNHNV and CDR2 YYDKDF (reference sequence). This CDR3 region has 15 residues. Trimming took 5 bases from V and 8 from J; bases not matched to a gene: 11.

This rearrangement joins TRBV5-1 to TRBJ1-2, with D uncertain. The CDR3 contains 14 residues. The germline CDR1 and CDR2 sequences are SGHRS and YFSETQ. Trimming took off 4 bases at V and 8 bases at J, with 18 bases between the two ends. DNA of the CDR3: TGCGCCAGCAGCGAGCGCATCCCCGAAGGCGGCTACACCTTC. Translation gives CASSERIPEGGYTF.

The V gene is TRBV6-5, the J gene TRBJ1-5; a possible D gene is TRBD1 (5 bases). The germline V gene has CDR1 MNHEY and CDR2 SVGAGI. The CDR3 contains 13 residues. Deletions cut 10 bases from V and 1 base from J, with 11 bases between. CDR3 sequence reads: CATRGTSNQPQHF. The CDR3 coding sequence is TGTGCCACAAGGGGAACGAGCAATCAGCCCCAGCATTTT.

The V gene is TRBV30, the J gene TRBJ1-2; TRBD1 might be the D (5 bases). Per germline, CDR1 GTSNPN and CDR2 SVGIG (reference sequence). The CDR3 extends over 11 amino acids. V gave up 4 bases and J gave up 7 bases, with 10 bases separating them. CDR3 residues: CAWKLGGGYTF. CDR3 in DNA: TGTGCCTGGAAATTGGGGGGTGGCTACACCTTC. The full variable domain, rest sourced from reference TRBV30 and TRBJ1-2, is SQTIHQWPATLVQPVGSPLSLECTVEGTSNPNLYWYRQAAGRGLQLLFYSVGIGQISSEVPQNLSASRPQDRQFILSSKKLLLSDSGFYLCAWKLGGGYTFGSGTRLTVV.

The chain joins TRBV5-4 to TRBJ1-3, with D possibly being TRBD1 (5 bases). The CDR3 runs to 15 residues. V lost 2 bases and J lost 4, with 13 bases in between. Germline V gene sequence: CDR1 SGHNT, CDR2 YYREEE (reference sequence). Here the CDR3 reads CASSFGGFRGNTIYF. The CDR3 DNA reads as TGTGCCAGCAGCTTCGGGGGGTTCCGGGGAAACACCATATATTTT.

The V gene is TRBV12-3 or TRBV12-4, the J gene TRBJ2-1, with unresolved D. Trimming cost V 5 bases and J 6 bases, with 8 bases left between them. The CDR3 has 12 residues. The CDR3 nucleotides read TGTGCCAGCAGTGTCTATCTCAATGAGCAGTTCTTC. Protein: CASSVYLNEQFF.

V usage is TRBV5-1 and J usage is TRBJ2-7; 9 bases agree with TRBD1. Trimming at V came to 4 bases and at J to 1 base, leaving 6 bases not matched to a gene. CDR1 is SGHRS, CDR2 YFSETQ, per germline. The CDR3 extends over 15 amino acids. CDR3 residues: CASSRTDRGSYEQYF. CDR3 in DNA: TGCGCCAGCAGCAGAACGGACAGGGGATCCTACGAGCAGTACTTC. The variable domain in full, with the rest retrieved from reference TRBV5-1 and TRBJ2-7, is KAGVTQTPRYLIKTRGQQVTLSCSPISGHRSVSWYQQTPGQGLQFLFEYFSETQRNKGNFPGRFSGRQFSNSRSEMNVSTLELGDSALYLCASSRTDRGSYEQYFGPGTRLTVT.

This clone was recorded a few times. The chain recombines TRBV2 with TRBJ1-4; no firm D call. V lost 6 bases and J 0 bases, leaving 14 bases between the germline ends. This CDR3 region has 16 residues. Germline V gene lookup returns CDR1 SNHLY and CDR2 FYNNEI. Here the CDR3 DNA reads TGTGCCAGCAGGCCTAGACTGTCCGCAACTAATGAAAAACTGTTTTTT. Translation gives CASRPRLSATNEKLFF.

This clone was found a few times. The chain couples TRBV14 to TRBJ1-1; 8 bases match TRBD1. This CDR3 region has 13 residues. The J segment lost 5 bases and the V segment lost 6 bases, leaving 5 bases of the junction unmatched. The germline V gene has CDR1 SGHDN and CDR2 FVKESK. In nucleotides, the CDR3 is TGTGCCAGCAGTCGGGACAGGTCAACTGAAGCTTTCTTT. It is translated as CASSRDRSTEAFF.

The V call is TRBV5-4, the J call TRBJ2-3; 10 bases align to TRBD2. Germline lookup yields CDR1 SGHNT and CDR2 YYREEE (reference sequence). The CDR3 loop spans 15 amino acids. Unmatched junction bases numbered 3, after V lost 4 bases and J lost 1 base. CDR3: CASSMGTSGTDTQYF. The CDR3 DNA follows: TGTGCCAGCAGCATGGGGACTAGCGGCACAGATACGCAGTATTTT.

This clone was picked up a small number of times. The J gene is TRBJ2-7, the V gene TRBV30, with D hard to call. The ends were cut back, 4 bases at V and 4 bases at J, with 17 bases in the middle. CDR3 length equals 14 residues. CDR1 is GTSNPN, CDR2 SVGIG, per germline (reference sequence). In DNA form, the CDR3 reads TGTGCCTGGACCAACCCGGAGTCCCATTACGAGCAGTACTTC. Amino acid sequence: CAWTNPESHYEQYF.

V and J are TRBV5-4 and TRBJ1-2; 8 bases line up with TRBD1. There are 13 residues in the CDR3. With V trimmed by 8 bases and J by 8 bases, 11 bases remained unmatched. The germline V gene has CDR1 SGHNT and CDR2 YYREEE (reference sequence). This chain's CDR3 is CASFRQGMGGYTF. The CDR3 bases are TGTGCCAGTTTCAGACAGGGGATGGGAGGCTACACCTTC.

The rearrangement links TRBV9 to TRBJ1-1, with D possibly TRBD1 on 5 matching bases. The ends were cut back, 0 bases at V and 1 base at J, with 10 bases in the middle. The CDR3 covers 15 residues. CDR1 is SGDLS and CDR2 is YYNGEE in the germline V gene. The CDR3 nucleotides are TGTGCCAGCAGCGTAGCAGGGTTAGGGAACACTGAAGCTTTCTTT. This translates into CASSVAGLGNTEAFF.

The V gene is TRBV29-1, the J gene TRBJ2-1; D not certain. V was clipped by 4 bases and J by 6 bases, with 13 bases between them. Germline V CDR1 and CDR2: SQVTM, ANQGSEA. The CDR3 is made up of 13 amino acids. CDR3 residues: CSVVRPPGNEQFF. The DNA for the CDR3 is TGCAGCGTTGTACGCCCCCCGGGCAATGAGCAGTTCTTC.

The chain is built from TRBV18 and TRBJ2-2; 9 bases are a match to TRBD1. The CDR3 contains 17 residues. Unmatched junction bases numbered 5, after V lost 0 bases and J lost 3 bases. The V gene's germline CDR1 is KGHSH and CDR2 LQKENI. As DNA, the CDR3 is TGTGCCAGCTCACCACCGGGACAGGGCCCTTACACCGGGGAGCTGTTTTTT. Translation: CASSPPGQGPYTGELFF.

This rearrangement joins TRBV9 to TRBJ2-1; 11 bases align to TRBD2. CDR1 and CDR2 (germline): SGDLS, YYNGEE. V was clipped by 2 bases and J by 3 bases; unmatched bases: 4. The CDR3 is 16 amino acids. CDR3 DNA: TGTGCCAGCAGCGTTGCTAGCGGGGGGTTCTACAATGAGCAGTTCTTC. It codes for CASSVASGGFYNEQFF.

The chain is built from TRBV4-2 and TRBJ1-1; 10 bases line up with TRBD1. Germline loops: CDR1 LGHNA, CDR2 YNFKEQ. V shed 1 base and J 10 bases; nucleotides not matched to a gene: 3. This CDR3 is 13 amino acids long. CDR3 residues: CASSQGQGAGAFF. The CDR3 coding sequence is TGTGCCAGCAGCCAAGGACAGGGGGCTGGAGCTTTCTTT.

This chain links TRBV2 with TRBJ1-6; D perhaps matches TRBD1 (6 bases). Germline V gene data show CDR1 as SNHLY and CDR2 as FYNNEI. V dropped 9 bases and J dropped 6 bases, with 15 bases sitting between them. The CDR3 is 14 amino acids. CDR3 DNA sequence: TGTGCCAGTAGAGAGGGGACAAGTAATTCACCCCTCCACTTT. It specifies CASREGTSNSPLHF.